Reported below is one T cell receptor (beta chain). In the original workflow: Quantification of nucleated cells was approximated via reference gene primer amplification. Profiling relied on immunoSEQ multiplex PCR, and the TCRdb table lists in-frame clones only, not all of them. For V, J and clone size, that table is used; D and trimming come from the DNA. The sample consists of just over 250,000 clones, around nine tenths of them appearing once. This sample is part of a study of blood T cell repertoires in COVID-19. For the study at large: COVID-19 samples from acute and convalescent phases originated in the United States, Italy and Spain. T cells, B-cell-depleted T cells, or PBMCs supplied cDNA or gDNA.

The CDR3 is 14 residues long. Germline values: CDR1 MNHEY, CDR2 SVGEGT. The trim removed 5 bases at V and 2 bases at J, leaving 5 bases unmatched. The sequence derives from a man aged 40-49 years who had recovered from COVID-19. The specimen was peripheral blood. The chain combines TRBV6-2 or TRBV6-3 with TRBJ2-7; 8 nucleotides agree with TRBD2. In DNA, the CDR3 is TGTGCCAGCAGTGTACTAGCGGTTCCCTACGAGCAGTACTTC. Translating gives CASSVLAVPYEQYF.